The T cell receptor (beta chain) under discussion was sequenced for a study of beta chain features in type 1 diabetes. Broader study findings: Shorter TCRB CDR3s, moderately but significantly so, marked every one of the four CD4+ subsets in Type 1 diabetes patients.

The CDR3 has 15 residues. Per germline, CDR1 LNHDA and CDR2 SQIVND (reference sequence). The V and J ends lost 9 bases and 0 bases respectively, with 17 bases between them. The whole isolated RNA underwent reverse transcription, so sequencing captured expressed TCRB transcripts. Some clones are missing from TCRdb's copy, which holds only in-frame ones; the method was immunoSEQ multiplex PCR. This table has roughly 150,000 clones, 7.8% appearing once. Points on this clone: What it recognizes is unknown.

The TCR sequence derives from a woman aged 40-49 years with type 1 diabetes. Sequencing was performed on central memory CD4+ T cells from blood. The rearrangement links TRBV19 to TRBJ1-1; tentatively, D is TRBD1 (5 bases). The CDR3 spells CASQPQENLNTEAFF. DNA for the CDR3: TGTGCCAGCCAACCACAGGAAAACCTGAACACTGAAGCTTTCTTT.